This T cell receptor beta chain was documented in a study of blood T cell repertoires in COVID-19. Profiling relied on immunoSEQ multiplex PCR, and the TCRdb table lists in-frame clones only, not all of them. This sample yields roughly 250,000 clones, of which about 86% are seen a single time; approximately 14% belongs to the top ten. After removal of 0 bases from V and 9 bases from J, the junction contained 11 bases not matched to a gene. Germline V lookup: CDR1 LGHDT, CDR2 YNNKEL (reference sequence). This CDR3 is built from 17 residues. The chain is built from TRBV3-1 (or the pseudogene TRBV3-2) and TRBJ2-1; 10 nucleotides match TRBD2. Sequences were obtained from peripheral blood. The clonotype was recovered from a person aged 65-85 years with COVID-19, enrolled during active disease. CDR3 protein: CASSQDRASGRGIEQFF. Here the CDR3 DNA reads TGTGCCAGCAGCCAAGATAGGGCTAGCGGGAGAGGAATTGAGCAGTTCTTC.